The 32 T cell receptor beta chains in this list originate from one sample, sequenced in a study of blood T cell repertoires in COVID-19. Sequenced by immunoSEQ multiplex PCR; TCRdb stores in-frame clones only, minus some. The sample carries over 200,000 clones, approximately 87% recorded once. Sequences were obtained from peripheral blood. These receptors originate from a man between 60 and 70 years old who had recovered from COVID-19.

The rearrangement joins TRBV19 to TRBJ2-6; a possible D gene is TRBD1 (6 bases). The ends were cut back, 9 bases at V and 3 bases at J, with 18 bases in the middle. This CDR3 has 16 amino acids. Germline V lookup: CDR1 LNHDA, CDR2 SQIVND (reference sequence). The CDR3: CASGPDQGFGANVLTF. CDR3 DNA sequence: TGTGCCAGCGGACCAGACCAGGGGTTTGGGGCCAACGTCCTGACTTTC. The variable domain in full, with the rest retrieved from reference TRBV19 and TRBJ2-6, is DGGITQSPKYLFRKEGQNVTLSCEQNLNHDAMYWYRQDPGQGLRLIYYSQIVNDFQKGDIAEGYSVSREKKESFPLTVTSAQKNPTAFYLCASGPDQGFGANVLTFGAGSRLTVL.

CDR3 sequence: CASSLSSGYTF. CDR3 DNA: TGTGCCAGCAGCTTATCATCCGGCTACACCTTC. The J gene is TRBJ1-2, the V gene TRBV7-6; D not certain. This CDR3 contains 11 residues. Germline V lookup: CDR1 SGHVS, CDR2 FNYEAQ. The V and J ends lost 2 bases and 8 bases respectively, with 6 bases between them.

This sequence joins TRBV12-3 or TRBV12-4 and TRBJ2-1; D remains unclear. This CDR3 is built from 12 residues. Trimming removed 3 bases at V and 6 bases at J, with 6 bases between. The CDR3 DNA is TGTGCCAGCAGTTTGCCGGGCAATGAGCAGTTCTTC. This sequence encodes CASSLPGNEQFF.

This clone was seen only once. The J gene is TRBJ2-7, the V gene TRBV9; TRBD2 matches 11 bases. CDR1 and CDR2 (germline): SGDLS, YYNGEE. With V trimmed by 0 bases and J by 6 bases, 5 bases remained unmatched. The CDR3 is 15 amino acids. The CDR3 spells CASSVGSGGVGEQYF. CDR3 in DNA: TGTGCCAGCAGCGTAGGTAGCGGGGGGGTTGGCGAGCAGTACTTC.

The V call is TRBV6-1, the J call TRBJ2-3; D may be TRBD2 (6 bases). CDR1 and CDR2 from the germline V gene are MNHNS and SASEGT. This CDR3 comprises 15 residues. Trimming took 3 bases from V and 2 from J, leaving 12 bases between them. CDR3 coding DNA: TGTGCCAGCAGTGATATTAGCGGATTCACAGATACGCAGTATTTT. Its translation: CASSDISGFTDTQYF.

This rearrangement joins TRBV30 to TRBJ2-7; 7 nucleotides line up with TRBD1. V shed 5 bases, J shed 1 base, and the junction held 8 bases outside the gene matches. Germline V gene sequence: CDR1 GTSNPN, CDR2 SVGIG (reference sequence). The CDR3 is made up of 14 amino acids. CDR3 DNA sequence: TGTGCCTGGGTAAAGGCAGGGGGTTCCTACGAGCAGTACTTC. It specifies CAWVKAGGSYEQYF. Full variable domain (outside the CDR3, taken from reference TRBV30 and TRBJ2-7): SQTIHQWPATLVQPVGSPLSLECTVEGTSNPNLYWYRQAAGRGLQLLFYSVGIGQISSEVPQNLSASRPQDRQFILSSKKLLLSDSGFYLCAWVKAGGSYEQYFGPGTRLTVT.

The CDR3 sequence is CASSLTGQFYNEQFF. CDR3 bases: TGTGCCAGCAGTTTAACGGGACAGTTCTACAATGAGCAGTTCTTC. The rearrangement uses TRBV27 and TRBJ2-1, with 7 bases lining up with TRBD1. The CDR3 loop spans 15 amino acids. Germline V gene sequence: CDR1 MNHEY, CDR2 SMNVEV (reference sequence). The trim removed 2 bases at V and 3 bases at J, leaving 4 bases unmatched.

The chain carries TRBV30 and TRBJ1-1; 8 nucleotides line up with TRBD1. Germline V gene sequence: CDR1 GTSNPN, CDR2 SVGIG (reference sequence). CDR3 length: 15 amino acids. V lost 2 bases, J lost 4 bases, and 9 bases stayed unmatched. The CDR3 region has the DNA TGTGCCTGGAGTAAGCAGGGGGCGGGTGTCACTGAAGCTTTCTTT. As protein: CAWSKQGAGVTEAFF.

This clone was found once. The V gene is TRBV4-2, the J gene TRBJ2-3, with TRBD2 matching 11 bases. Germline V gene data show CDR1 as LGHNA and CDR2 as YNFKEQ. J gave up 7 bases and V 0 bases, and 6 bases lay outside the gene matches. This CDR3 region has 16 residues. The CDR3 DNA is TGTGCCAGCAGCCAAGAATTAGCGGGGGGGCAGAATACGCAGTATTTT. Its protein product is CASSQELAGGQNTQYF.

V usage is TRBV19 and J usage is TRBJ2-7; maybe TRBD2 (5 bases). The V end lost 5 bases, the J end lost 3 bases, and 11 bases lay between the germline ends. Germline CDR1 and CDR2: LNHDA and SQIVND (reference sequence). CDR3 size: 13 residues. Here the CDR3 DNA reads TGTGCCAGTAGTGGCCTAGCTAGCTACGAGCAGTACTTC. Amino acid sequence: CASSGLASYEQYF.

The chain is built from TRBV28 and TRBJ2-5; maybe TRBD2 (5 bases). The V and J ends lost 9 bases and 4 bases respectively, with 12 bases between them. The V gene's germline CDR1 is MDHEN and CDR2 SYDVKM. The CDR3 covers 12 residues. CDR3: CASAGGSETQYF. CDR3 sequence (DNA): TGTGCCAGTGCGGGTGGCTCAGAGACCCAGTACTTC.

The rearrangement links TRBV3-1 (or the pseudogene TRBV3-2) to TRBJ2-5; tentatively, D is TRBD2 (6 bases). Germline V gene lookup returns CDR1 LGHDT and CDR2 YNNKEL (reference sequence). CDR3 length: 17 residues. V lost 3 bases and J 2 bases, leaving 19 bases between the germline ends. This chain's CDR3 is CASSHRTIGEWQETQYF. CDR3 nucleotide sequence: TGTGCCAGCAGCCATCGGACTATCGGGGAATGGCAAGAGACCCAGTACTTC.

V is TRBV7-8 and J is TRBJ1-1, with a tentative D call TRBD1 (6 bases). The V and J ends lost 4 bases and 0 bases respectively, with 18 bases between them. The CDR3 length is 17 residues. Germline CDR1 and CDR2: SGHVS and FQNEAQ. CDR3 amino acids: CASSSHPRTALNTEAFF. The CDR3 DNA sequence: TGTGCCAGCAGCTCACACCCTCGGACAGCATTGAACACTGAAGCTTTCTTT.

The CDR3 reads CASSLGLLNEKLFF. CDR3 coding DNA: TGTGCCAGCAGCTTAGGACTGTTGAATGAAAAACTGTTTTTT. This chain joins TRBV5-4 and TRBJ1-4; D is undetermined. This CDR3 is 14 amino acids long. The ends were cut back, 2 bases at V and 5 bases at J, with 10 bases in the middle. Germline assignment: CDR1 SGHNT and CDR2 YYREEE (reference sequence).

The rearrangement uses TRBV19 and TRBJ1-5, with TRBD1 matching 7 bases. The ends lost 0 bases at V and 6 bases at J; junction bases unmatched: 11. The length of the CDR3 is 17 residues. Germline-derived CDR1 and CDR2 are LNHDA and SQIVND (reference sequence). The CDR3 sequence: CASSIEGDRRPGQPQHF. The CDR3 DNA is TGTGCCAGTAGTATAGAGGGGGACAGACGACCGGGTCAGCCCCAGCATTTT.

This chain joins TRBV18 and TRBJ1-1; possibly TRBD1 for D (6 bases). V was trimmed by 5 bases and J by 12 bases, leaving 22 bases between them. CDR3 size: 14 residues. Germline CDR1 KGHSH, CDR2 LQKENI. DNA of the CDR3: TGTGCCAGCTCAGACCGGTTGGACCACAGGGCCTCTTTCTTT. Protein sequence: CASSDRLDHRASFF.

In this sample, this clone turned up once. The genes are TRBV7-9 and TRBJ1-2; 10 bases fit TRBD1. The J segment lost 2 bases and the V segment lost 2 bases, leaving 2 bases of the junction unmatched. Germline CDR1 and CDR2: SEHNR and FQNEAQ (reference sequence). This CDR3 is built from 15 residues. CDR3 sequence reads: CASSLQGQGNYGYTF. The CDR3 DNA reads TGTGCCAGCAGCTTACAGGGACAGGGGAACTATGGCTACACCTTC.

V usage is TRBV14 and J usage is TRBJ1-1; D not certain. The CDR3 has 12 residues. Germline V CDR1 and CDR2: SGHDN, FVKESK. V was shortened by 3 bases and J by 5 bases, with 7 bases between the two germline ends. CDR3 DNA sequence: TGTGCCAGCAGCCATCGGTGGACTGAAGCTTTCTTT. Protein: CASSHRWTEAFF.

This rearrangement joins TRBV6-2 or TRBV6-3 to TRBJ2-7; 7 nucleotides line up with TRBD1. The germline CDR1 and CDR2 sequences are MNHEY and SVGEGT. J was trimmed by 0 bases and V by 2 bases; bases with no gene match: 13. CDR3 length: 18 amino acids. The CDR3 loop reads CASSYEVAGTDSSYEQYF. In DNA form, the CDR3 reads TGTGCCAGCAGTTACGAGGTGGCAGGGACAGATAGCTCCTACGAGCAGTACTTC.

This chain joins TRBV30 and TRBJ2-5; a possible D gene is TRBD1 (6 bases). Germline V gene sequence: CDR1 GTSNPN, CDR2 SVGIG (reference sequence). This CDR3 contains 13 residues. Between the trimmed V and J ends, which lost 8 bases and 5 bases, there was a span of 18 bases. The CDR3 coding sequence is TGTGCCAGGCAACAGGGACCCTTGGAGACCCAGTACTTC. Protein sequence: CARQQGPLETQYF.

The chain employs TRBV11-2 and TRBJ2-3; unclear D gene. V was shortened by 4 bases and J by 5 bases, with 10 bases between the two germline ends. Germline CDR1 is SGHAT and CDR2 is FQNNGV. The CDR3 extends over 13 amino acids. CDR3 bases: TGTGCCAGCAGCTCCCAGATCGAAGATACGCAGTATTTT. This encodes CASSSQIEDTQYF.

V is TRBV6-5 and J is TRBJ2-1, with D perhaps TRBD1 (5 bases). Germline CDR1 MNHEY, CDR2 SVGAGI. Trimming removed 5 bases from V and 0 bases from J, with 11 bases in between. This CDR3 has 15 residues. The CDR3 is CASSPGPPSYNEQFF. The DNA for the CDR3 is TGTGCCAGCAGTCCAGGGCCCCCCTCCTACAATGAGCAGTTCTTC.

The V call is TRBV9, the J call TRBJ2-3; maybe TRBD1 (6 bases). This CDR3 comprises 16 residues. Germline V gives CDR1 SGDLS, CDR2 YYNGEE. The germline V and J ends were trimmed by 4 bases and 3 bases, with 18 bases remaining between them. The CDR3 protein is CASSRQDLPSTDTQYF. The CDR3 DNA sequence: TGTGCCAGCAGCCGACAGGATCTTCCAAGTACAGATACGCAGTATTTT.

This sequence joins TRBV18 and TRBJ1-2; D remains ambiguous. Germline V gene data show CDR1 as KGHSH and CDR2 as LQKENI. V was clipped by 3 bases and J by 6 bases, with 23 bases between them. This CDR3 is 17 amino acids long. CDR3 DNA: TGTGCCAGCTCACCGTCCCCGAGACTAGACCGGGAAGATGGCTACACCTTC. This encodes CASSPSPRLDREDGYTF. The full variable domain, in which reference TRBV18 and TRBJ1-2 provide the parts outside the CDR3, is NAGVMQNPRHLVRRRGQEARLRCSPMKGHSHVYWYRQLPEEGLKFMVYLQKENIIDESGMPKERFSAEFPKEGPSILRIQQVVRGDSAAYFCASSPSPRLDREDGYTFGSGTRLTVV.

CDR3 in DNA: TGTGCCGCCAGACAGGTAGCTAACTATGGCTACACCTTC. Its translation is CAARQVANYGYTF. The V and J genes are TRBV6-5 and TRBJ1-2; TRBD1 might be the D (6 bases). Trimming left V 11 bases short and J 0 bases short, with 13 bases between. CDR3 length: 13 amino acids. From germline, CDR1 is MNHEY and CDR2 SVGAGI.

The chain is built from TRBV27 and TRBJ1-2; weak D call: TRBD1 (6 bases). This CDR3 has 13 amino acids. V gave up 1 base and J gave up 8 bases, with 11 bases separating them. In germline, CDR1 is MNHEY, CDR2 SMNVEV (reference sequence). Written as DNA, the CDR3 is TGTGCCAGCAGTTTATTCCAGGGGCAGGGCTACACCTTC. It codes for CASSLFQGQGYTF.

This rearrangement joins TRBV6-5 to TRBJ2-7, with 11 nucleotides matching TRBD1. Germline lookup yields CDR1 MNHEY and CDR2 SVGAGI. V shed 7 bases, J shed 3 bases, and the junction held 5 bases outside the gene matches. The CDR3 contains 14 residues. CDR3 DNA sequence: TGTGCCAGCAAGGACAGGGGGCTAATCTACGAGCAGTACTTC. Translation: CASKDRGLIYEQYF.

This clone has at least ten counts. The chain combines TRBV19 with TRBJ2-3; D perhaps matches TRBD2 (5 bases). Per the germline V gene, CDR1 is LNHDA and CDR2 is SQIVND (reference sequence). V was clipped by 5 bases and J by 7 bases, with 10 bases between them. The CDR3 length is 12 residues. CDR3 DNA: TGTGCCAGTAGTCCTCCGGGATATACGCAGTATTTT. It yields the protein CASSPPGYTQYF.

The V and J genes are TRBV4-1 and TRBJ2-7, with a possible D match to TRBD2 (6 bases). Trimming cost V 0 bases and J 6 bases, with 12 bases left between them. Germline CDR1 reads MGHRA; CDR2 reads YSYEKL. This CDR3 is built from 14 residues. CDR3 bases: TGCGCCAGCAGCCAAGATTACCCGACTAGCGAGCAGTACTTC. Translated: CASSQDYPTSEQYF.

CDR3 nucleotide sequence: TGTGCCAGCAGCCATTACAGGGTAGGCACTGAAGCTTTCTTT. Its protein is CASSHYRVGTEAFF. The chain couples TRBV7-2 to TRBJ1-1, with D perhaps matching TRBD1 (6 bases). Deletions cut 5 bases from V and 4 bases from J, with 14 bases between. Germline loops: CDR1 SGHTA, CDR2 FQGNSA. The CDR3 has 14 residues.

This clone was seen once. The J gene is TRBJ2-7, the V gene TRBV10-2, with 15 bases matching TRBD2. The CDR3 spans 19 residues. With V trimmed by 0 bases and J by 3 bases, 9 bases remained unmatched. Germline V lookup: CDR1 WSHSY, CDR2 SAAADI. The DNA for the CDR3 is TGCGCCAGCAGTGAGTCGGGGACAGGGGGACTAGCGGGAGGCTACGAGCAGTACTTC. Amino acid sequence: CASSESGTGGLAGGYEQYF.

This sequence joins TRBV7-2 and TRBJ2-3; D may be TRBD2 (5 bases). The V and J ends lost 0 bases and 6 bases respectively, with 10 bases between them. Germline CDR1 is SGHTA and CDR2 is FQGNSA. CDR3 size: 14 residues. CDR3 residues: CASSLALALDTQYF. CDR3 in DNA: TGTGCCAGCAGCTTAGCGCTAGCCCTGGATACGCAGTATTTT.